These 23 T cell receptor beta chains were sequenced from one sample in a study of blood T cell repertoires in COVID-19 (dated by TCRdb to between 2020 and 2021). Libraries came from the immunoSEQ multiplex PCR assay. TCRdb limited this immuneACCESS table to in-frame rearrangements with V and J called. A share of clones is missing; checked studies link under half to unresolved V genes, and the rest is unexplained. Across this sample there are around 70,000 clones, with roughly 91% seen only once. Approximately 28% of the sample goes to the ten largest clones. Sample: peripheral blood. These receptors were obtained from a woman at least 80 years old with active or convalescent COVID-19.

This clone has just a few counts. The chain combines TRBV6-5 with TRBJ2-7; TRBD1 agrees at 9 bases. This CDR3 is 15 amino acids long. Trimming cost V 6 bases and J 2 bases; bases outside gene matches: 8. CDR1 and CDR2 from the germline V gene are MNHEY and SVGAGI. In DNA, the CDR3 is TGTGCCAGCAGCCTCAAGGGGACAGGGACCTACGAGCAGTACTTC. This encodes CASSLKGTGTYEQYF.

This chain links TRBV11-2 with TRBJ2-1; D is unresolved. CDR3 length: 14 residues. The germline V gene has CDR1 SGHAT and CDR2 FQNNGV. V was shortened by 2 bases and J by 5 bases, with 10 bases between the two germline ends. CDR3 residues: CASSLSGPNNEQFF. For the CDR3, the DNA is TGTGCCAGCAGCTTATCTGGGCCAAACAATGAGCAGTTCTTC. Full variable domain (missing parts from reference TRBV11-2 and TRBJ2-1): EAGVAQSPRYKIIEKRQSVAFWCNPISGHATLYWYQQILGQGPKLLIQFQNNGVVDDSQLPKDRFSAERLKGVDSTLKIQPAKLEDSAVYLCASSLSGPNNEQFFGPGTRLTVL.

For the CDR3, the DNA is TGCAGCGTTGGTAGTGAAGGGGCAACTAATGAAAAACTGTTTTTT. This gives the protein CSVGSEGATNEKLFF. The V call is TRBV29-1, the J call TRBJ1-4, with D maybe TRBD1 (5 bases). Germline V gene lookup returns CDR1 SQVTM and CDR2 ANQGSEA. V gave up 4 bases and J gave up 0 bases, with 12 bases separating them. The CDR3 is 15 residues long.

The chain employs TRBV10-3 and TRBJ2-7; D may be TRBD1 (5 bases). The CDR3 contains 15 residues. The ends were cut back, 0 bases at V and 6 bases at J, with 15 bases in the middle. The V gene's germline CDR1 is ENHRY and CDR2 SYGVKD. CDR3 loop: CAISESEQATREQYF. The CDR3 DNA sequence: TGTGCCATCAGTGAGTCAGAACAGGCCACCCGCGAGCAGTACTTC.

The chain is built from TRBV7-2 and TRBJ2-1; maybe TRBD1 (6 bases). The CDR3 is 15 residues long. The ends were cut back, 3 bases at V and 9 bases at J, with 18 bases in the middle. CDR1 is SGHTA, CDR2 FQGNSA, per germline. The CDR3, as DNA: TGTGCCAGCAGCTTCAGAGGGGGAGAGTATCTTGAGCAGTTCTTC. Translated, it gives CASSFRGGEYLEQFF.

The V gene is TRBV7-2, the J gene TRBJ2-3; unclear D gene. This CDR3 spans 14 amino acids. V was shortened by 0 bases and J by 2 bases, with 6 bases between the two germline ends. Looked up from germline, CDR1 is SGHTA and CDR2 is FQGNSA. The CDR3 DNA follows: TGTGCCAGCAGCTTAGCGGCTTCCACAGATACGCAGTATTTT. Protein product: CASSLAASTDTQYF.

The V and J genes are TRBV10-3 and TRBJ2-7; TRBD1 aligns across 9 bases. Germline V gives CDR1 ENHRY, CDR2 SYGVKD. With 0 bases clipped from V and 4 bases from J, the junction kept 7 bases outside the gene matches. The CDR3 is made up of 16 amino acids. The DNA for the CDR3 is TGTGCCATCAGTGAGTCGAGGGGGGACAGGGTTTACGAGCAGTACTTC. This translates into CAISESRGDRVYEQYF.

The V gene is TRBV6-5, the J gene TRBJ2-5; the D is unclear. The CDR3 totals 12 residues. Germline V gives CDR1 MNHEY, CDR2 SVGAGI. Trimming removed 7 bases at V and 2 bases at J, with 8 bases between. The CDR3 coding sequence is TGTGCCAGCACCTCAGTGCAAGAGACCCAGTACTTC. This translates into CASTSVQETQYF.

In this sample, this clone turned up once. V gene TRBV30 combines with J gene TRBJ2-1; D remains unclear. The CDR3 has 14 amino acids. The V and J ends lost 5 bases and 6 bases respectively, with 17 bases between them. The germline gives CDR1 GTSNPN, CDR2 SVGIG (reference sequence). In DNA, the CDR3 is TGTGCCTGGGCCGCCGACATACGATCCAATGAGCAGTTCTTC. Amino acid sequence: CAWAADIRSNEQFF.

The chain has TRBV3-1 (or the pseudogene TRBV3-2) and TRBJ1-1; TRBD1 agrees at 7 bases. CDR3 length: 13 residues. The germline CDR1 and CDR2 sequences are LGHDT and YNNKEL (reference sequence). The ends lost 3 bases at V and 11 bases at J; junction bases unmatched: 9. This CDR3 is CASSHGQGVMAFF. In nucleotides, the CDR3 is TGTGCCAGCAGCCACGGTCAGGGGGTGATGGCTTTCTTT.

V is TRBV11-3 and J is TRBJ2-7; D remains ambiguous. Looked up from germline, CDR1 is SGHNT and CDR2 is YENEEA. Trimming took off 1 base at V and 6 bases at J, with 7 bases between the two ends. CDR3 length: 12 amino acids. The CDR3 DNA sequence: TGTGCCAGCAGCTTAGTGGCTAGCGAGCAGTACTTC. It specifies CASSLVASEQYF.

This chain uses TRBV6-5 with TRBJ1-1; D unresolved. This CDR3 has 15 residues. Trimming cost V 4 bases and J 1 base, with 13 bases left between them. Germline CDR1 is MNHEY and CDR2 is SVGAGI. The CDR3 region is CASSFGVPPNTEAFF. CDR3 nucleotide sequence: TGTGCCAGCAGTTTCGGGGTCCCCCCGAACACTGAAGCTTTCTTT.

The rearrangement uses TRBV3-1 (or the pseudogene TRBV3-2) and TRBJ2-5; D remains unclear. This CDR3 region has 12 residues. The V and J ends lost 0 bases and 7 bases respectively, with 6 bases between them. Per the germline V gene, CDR1 is LGHDT and CDR2 is YNNKEL (reference sequence). The CDR3 region is CASSQDPGTQYF. The CDR3 nucleotides are TGTGCCAGCAGCCAAGACCCGGGGACCCAGTACTTC.

The chain is built from TRBV5-1 and TRBJ2-5, with D hard to call. The CDR3 contains 15 residues. Trimming took off 2 bases at V and 5 bases at J, with 16 bases between the two ends. CDR1 SGHRS and CDR2 YFSETQ come from the germline V gene. Here the CDR3 reads CASSFIMSAGETQYF. CDR3 sequence (DNA): TGCGCCAGCAGCTTCATTATGTCAGCCGGGGAGACCCAGTACTTC.

This clone was seen a handful of times. CDR3 region: CSASPHPGSNTEAFF. CDR3 nucleotide sequence: TGCAGTGCTAGTCCCCACCCAGGGTCTAACACTGAAGCTTTCTTT. The V call is TRBV20-1, the J call TRBJ1-1; TRBD1 is a possible D gene (5 bases). Deletions cut 3 bases from V and 2 bases from J, with 16 bases between. The CDR3 is 15 residues long. Germline values: CDR1 DFQATT, CDR2 SNEGSKA (reference sequence).

The chain recombines TRBV7-9 with TRBJ1-4; 10 nucleotides agree with TRBD1. V lost 4 bases, J lost 8 bases, and 7 bases stayed unmatched. The CDR3 is 15 residues long. Looked up from germline, CDR1 is SEHNR and CDR2 is FQNEAQ (reference sequence). Written as DNA, the CDR3 is TGTGCCAGCAGCTCCCCGACAGGGGGCTTAGAAAAACTGTTTTTT. The encoded protein is CASSSPTGGLEKLFF.

The V and J genes are TRBV9 and TRBJ2-7; D call uncertain. The CDR3 consists of 14 residues. Trimming took 0 bases from V and 3 from J, leaving 10 bases between them. Germline assignment: CDR1 SGDLS and CDR2 YYNGEE. CDR3 DNA sequence: TGTGCCAGCAGCGTAGATCAGGCCCACTACGAGCAGTACTTC. Its translation: CASSVDQAHYEQYF.

The chain combines TRBV3-1 (or the pseudogene TRBV3-2) with TRBJ2-3; 11 nucleotides line up with TRBD2. Germline CDR1 is LGHDT and CDR2 is YNNKEL (reference sequence). The V and J ends lost 4 bases and 1 base, in that order; junction bases with no gene match: 1. This CDR3 has 15 amino acids. The CDR3, as DNA: TGTGCCAGCAGCCCGACTAGCGGGGGCACAGATACGCAGTATTTT. This encodes CASSPTSGGTDTQYF.

The chain employs TRBV6-5 and TRBJ1-5; the match to TRBD1 covers 7 bases. Germline V CDR1 and CDR2: MNHEY, SVGAGI. V shed 6 bases, J shed 4 bases, and the junction held 3 bases outside the gene matches. This CDR3 spans 13 amino acids. This CDR3 reads CASSWTGNQPQHF. CDR3 in DNA: TGTGCCAGCAGCTGGACAGGAAATCAGCCCCAGCATTTT.

The table lists this clone with a count of one. This chain joins TRBV5-1 and TRBJ2-3, with 9 bases aligning to TRBD2. V lost 4 bases to trimming and J lost 2 bases; unmatched junction nucleotides: 14. Germline CDR1 reads SGHRS; CDR2 reads YFSETQ. The CDR3 runs to 18 residues. Here the CDR3 reads CASSGVYSGGALTDTQYF. The CDR3 DNA reads as TGCGCCAGCAGCGGAGTATATAGCGGGGGAGCCCTCACAGATACGCAGTATTTT.

This rearrangement joins TRBV19 to TRBJ2-7; TRBD2 agrees at 7 bases. The CDR3 spans 14 residues. CDR1 is LNHDA and CDR2 is SQIVND in the germline V gene (reference sequence). V gave up 6 bases and J gave up 2 bases; unmatched junction bases: 7. CDR3 sequence: CASRKLGGTYEQYF. The CDR3 region has the DNA TGTGCCAGTAGAAAACTCGGGGGGACCTACGAGCAGTACTTC.

The chain carries TRBV5-1 and TRBJ1-2, with no clear D. The CDR3 consists of 13 residues. CDR1 and CDR2 from the germline V gene are SGHRS and YFSETQ. Between the trimmed V and J ends, which lost 0 bases and 8 bases, there was a span of 11 bases. CDR3 DNA: TGCGCCAGCAGCTTGGAATCGGCCGGGGGCTACACCTTC. It yields the protein CASSLESAGGYTF.

DNA of the CDR3: TGTGCCAGCAGTCCAGGAGCAGCAGCAGCAGGGACTAGCGGGGTTCTCTACGAGCAGTACTTC. This gives the protein CASSPGAAAAGTSGVLYEQYF. The chain has TRBV27 and TRBJ2-7; 13 bases align to TRBD2. CDR1 is MNHEY, CDR2 SMNVEV, per germline (reference sequence). V lost 5 bases to trimming and J lost 3 bases; unmatched junction nucleotides: 22. There are 21 residues in the CDR3.